The 28 T cell receptor beta chains reported below all come from one sample, sequenced in a study of early T cells in non-severe SARS-CoV-2 infection. TCRdb reprocessed the 5' RACE reads via MiXCR and lists one record per CDR3 protein. The sample contains 53,000 or so distinct CDR3 sequences, roughly an eighth of which appear only once. Here the sequenced sample was whole blood, taken at baseline. These receptors were taken from an adult who was a healthcare worker with PCR-confirmed SARS-CoV-2 infection or an uninfected control (not recorded which).

The chain joins TRBV5-4 to TRBJ2-1; TRBD2 matches at 8 bases. Germline trimming cut 4 bases from V and 8 bases from J; bases unmatched to any gene: 5. CDR3 length: 13 residues. Germline CDR1 and CDR2: SGHNT and YYREEE (reference sequence). The CDR3 bases are TGTGCCAGCAGCATTAGCGGGATTGATGAGCAGTTCTTC. Translating gives CASSISGIDEQFF.

J is TRBJ2-1 and V is TRBV14; D ambiguous. This CDR3 comprises 11 residues. From germline, CDR1 is SGHDN and CDR2 FVKESK. Trimming pared 5 bases from V and 9 bases from J, leaving 8 bases between. The DNA of the CDR3 is TGTGCCAGCAGCTGGGCGTCTGAGCAGTTCTTC. Its translation: CASSWASEQFF.

The V gene is TRBV29-1, the J gene TRBJ2-7, with unresolved D. V was trimmed by 8 bases and J by 3 bases, leaving 11 bases between them. Germline lookup yields CDR1 SQVTM and CDR2 ANQGSEA. The CDR3 is 11 residues long. The CDR3: CSPKVLYEQYF. CDR3 DNA sequence: TGCAGCCCCAAGGTCCTCTACGAGCAGTACTTC.

The V call is TRBV28, the J call TRBJ1-3; the D gene is possibly TRBD1 (5 bases). CDR1 and CDR2 from the germline V gene are MDHEN and SYDVKM. V was shortened by 8 bases and J by 2 bases, with 13 bases between the two germline ends. The CDR3 runs 14 residues. The CDR3 DNA is TGTGCCAGCGAGAGGGGATGGGCTGGAAACACCATATATTTT. Its translation: CASERGWAGNTIYF.

This clonotype has a handful of counts. This chain uses TRBV7-2 with TRBJ2-1, with 9 bases identical to TRBD1. Germline V CDR1 and CDR2: SGHTA, FQGNSA. Trimming at V came to 5 bases and at J to 5 bases, leaving 4 bases not matched to a gene. The length of the CDR3 is 14 residues. The CDR3 coding sequence is TGTGCCAGCAGCCCGGGGACAGGGCACAATGAGCAGTTCTTC. It encodes CASSPGTGHNEQFF.

The gene calls are TRBV7-9 and TRBJ2-5; no definite D call. Germline V CDR1 and CDR2: SEHNR, FQNEAQ (reference sequence). Trimming pared 1 base from V and 0 bases from J, leaving 9 bases between. This CDR3 is 15 amino acids long. In DNA form, the CDR3 reads TGTGCCAGCAGCTTAGAAAACAAGTACCAAGAGACCCAGTACTTC. This translates into CASSLENKYQETQYF.

This clonotype was counted many times. The J gene is TRBJ2-1, the V gene TRBV28, with D perhaps TRBD1 or TRBD2 (5 bases each). Germline CDR1 reads MDHEN; CDR2 reads SYDVKM. The CDR3 is 13 residues long. Trimming cost V 7 bases and J 13 bases, with 20 bases left between them. The CDR3, as DNA: TGTGCCAGCACCCGGGGTCCAGGGACCTATCAGTTCTTC. Translating gives CASTRGPGTYQFF.

The chain links TRBV20-1 to TRBJ2-1; no clear D gene. The ends were cut back, 6 bases at V and 7 bases at J, with 10 bases in the middle. The CDR3 totals 11 residues. In germline, CDR1 is DFQATT, CDR2 SNEGSKA (reference sequence). The CDR3 region is CSAPSMNEQFF. CDR3 sequence (DNA): TGCAGTGCGCCCTCTATGAATGAGCAGTTCTTC.

Ten or more counts support this clonotype. The rearrangement uses TRBV27 and TRBJ2-3; 15 bases are shared with TRBD2. Germline CDR1 reads MNHEY; CDR2 reads SMNVEV (reference sequence). The CDR3 is 16 amino acids. After removal of 6 bases from V and 5 bases from J, the junction contained 6 bases not matched to a gene. The CDR3 loop reads CASSRTSGRARDTQYF. For the CDR3, the DNA is TGTGCCAGCAGCAGGACTAGCGGGAGGGCCAGAGATACGCAGTATTTT.

V usage is TRBV2 and J usage is TRBJ2-3; D call uncertain. The germline V gene has CDR1 SNHLY and CDR2 FYNNEI. This CDR3 is 17 amino acids long. The ends were cut back, 5 bases at V and 1 base at J, with 19 bases in the middle. CDR3 sequence reads: CASSSDPFANRTDTQYF. The DNA of the CDR3 is TGTGCCAGCAGTTCCGACCCTTTTGCGAACCGCACAGATACGCAGTATTTT. Supplemented by reference TRBV2 and TRBJ2-3, the full variable domain reads EPEVTQTPSHQVTQMGQEVILRCVPISNHLYFYWYRQILGQKVEFLVSFYNNEISEKSEIFDDQFSVERPDGSNFTLKIRSTKLEDSAMYFCASSSDPFANRTDTQYFGPGTRLTVL.

The sample holds many counts of this clonotype. The V gene is TRBV28, the J gene TRBJ2-1, with a possible D match to TRBD1 (6 bases). The V end lost 6 bases, the J end lost 0 bases, and 18 bases lay between the germline ends. Looked up from germline, CDR1 is MDHEN and CDR2 is SYDVKM. CDR3 length: 17 amino acids. For the CDR3, the DNA is TGTGCCAGCAGAAGTCAAACAGGGTCCAGCTCCTACAATGAGCAGTTCTTC. Encoded protein: CASRSQTGSSSYNEQFF.

The J gene is TRBJ1-5, the V gene TRBV4-1; TRBD1 agrees at 8 bases. From germline, CDR1 is MGHRA and CDR2 YSYEKL. The CDR3 runs to 16 residues. Trimming cost V 1 base and J 3 bases; bases outside gene matches: 5. The CDR3 DNA reads TGCGCCAGCAGCCAAGGGGGCAGGGGGCCCAATCAGCCCCAGCATTTT. Translation: CASSQGGRGPNQPQHF.

The J gene is TRBJ1-1, the V gene TRBV27; TRBD1 aligns across 7 bases. Per germline, CDR1 MNHEY and CDR2 SMNVEV (reference sequence). With 5 bases clipped from V and 5 bases from J, the junction kept 14 bases outside the gene matches. The CDR3 is made up of 16 amino acids. The CDR3 here is CASSLGQATGWTEAFF. CDR3 DNA sequence: TGTGCCAGCAGTCTCGGACAGGCCACCGGGTGGACTGAAGCTTTCTTT.

CDR3 residues: CASSGYRGTMNTEAFF. The CDR3 nucleotides are TGTGCCAGCAGCGGATACAGGGGTACCATGAACACTGAAGCTTTCTTT. The V call is TRBV5-4, the J call TRBJ1-1; 7 bases fit TRBD1. This CDR3 has 16 residues. Germline CDR1 reads SGHNT; CDR2 reads YYREEE (reference sequence). With 4 bases clipped from V and 0 bases from J, the junction kept 9 bases outside the gene matches.

This clonotype was seen repeatedly, ten times or more. The chain combines TRBV27 with TRBJ2-7; maybe TRBD1 (5 bases). Germline V gene sequence: CDR1 MNHEY, CDR2 SMNVEV (reference sequence). CDR3 length equals 14 residues. The V and J ends lost 4 bases and 4 bases respectively, with 14 bases between them. As DNA, the CDR3 is TGTGCCAGCAGTTGGTCGGCAGGGCCGTACGAGCAGTACTTC. Translating gives CASSWSAGPYEQYF.

There are a few counts of this clonotype. V gene TRBV20-1 combines with J gene TRBJ2-1; no reliable D call. V lost 1 base and J lost 5, with 9 bases in between. The CDR3 loop spans 13 amino acids. Germline CDR1 is DFQATT and CDR2 is SNEGSKA (reference sequence). Here the CDR3 DNA reads TGCAGTGCTAGAGCCCTCGGGCACAATGAGCAGTTCTTC. Encoded protein: CSARALGHNEQFF.

This clonotype was counted many times. The chain recombines TRBV14 with TRBJ1-1, with 9 bases fitting TRBD1. The CDR3 has 16 amino acids. The germline V gene encodes CDR1 SGHDN and CDR2 FVKESK. Trimming cost V 0 bases and J 5 bases; bases outside gene matches: 7. The CDR3 nucleotides read TGTGCCAGCAGCCAAGATCTTGGGACAGGGTGGACTGAAGCTTTCTTT. This gives the protein CASSQDLGTGWTEAFF.

The V call is TRBV29-1, the J call TRBJ2-3, with a tentative D call TRBD1 (5 bases). This CDR3 has 13 residues. Germline V gene lookup returns CDR1 SQVTM and CDR2 ANQGSEA. The V end was cut by 7 bases, the J end by 2 bases, with 13 bases between. Here the CDR3 reads CSAMTDNTDTQYF. The CDR3 DNA is TGCAGCGCGATGACAGATAACACAGATACGCAGTATTTT.

This clonotype has just a few counts. The chain has TRBV7-9 and TRBJ2-2, with D perhaps given as TRBD1 or TRBD2 (6 bases each). Trimming removed 2 bases at V and 0 bases at J, with 13 bases between. This CDR3 spans 17 amino acids. CDR1 SEHNR and CDR2 FQNEAQ come from the germline V gene (reference sequence). CDR3 sequence: CASSLWGADANTGELFF. In nucleotides, the CDR3 is TGTGCCAGCAGCTTATGGGGGGCGGACGCGAACACCGGGGAGCTGTTTTTT.

The rearrangement joins TRBV7-2 to TRBJ2-1, with no clear D. Trimming stripped 1 base from V and 4 bases from J, with 5 bases between. From germline, CDR1 is SGHTA and CDR2 FQGNSA. The CDR3 runs 13 residues. CDR3 region: CASSLDFYNEQFF. Written as DNA, the CDR3 is TGTGCCAGCAGCTTAGATTTTTACAATGAGCAGTTCTTC. Full variable domain (missing parts from reference TRBV7-2 and TRBJ2-1): GAGVSQSPSNKVTEKGKDVELRCDPISGHTALYWYRQSLGQGLEFLIYFQGNSAPDKSGLPSDRFSAERTGGSVSTLTIQRTQQEDSAVYLCASSLDFYNEQFFGPGTRLTVL.

This chain joins TRBV12-3 or TRBV12-4 and TRBJ1-3, with D unresolved. The V gene lost 6 bases and the J gene lost 0 bases, with 9 bases spanning the gap. The CDR3 has 14 residues. The CDR3 is CASRLQSSGNTIYF. In nucleotides, the CDR3 is TGTGCCAGCAGGTTACAGAGCTCTGGAAACACCATATATTTT.

The chain has TRBV10-2 and TRBJ2-1, with 11 bases that match TRBD1. Germline V gives CDR1 WSHSY, CDR2 SAAADI. The V and J ends lost 6 bases and 9 bases, in that order; junction bases with no gene match: 10. The CDR3 length is 15 residues. CDR3 nucleotide sequence: TGCGCCAGCAGCTCCCCGGACAGGGGGCAGGGTGAGCAGTTCTTC. It encodes CASSSPDRGQGEQFF.

The rearrangement uses TRBV12-3 or TRBV12-4 and TRBJ2-3; no firm D call. The ends were cut back, 2 bases at V and 7 bases at J, with 7 bases in the middle. The length of the CDR3 is 12 residues. As DNA, the CDR3 is TGTGCCAGCAGTTTATTGGAGAATACGCAGTATTTT. Its protein is CASSLLENTQYF.

This clonotype has more than one count but fewer than ten. The genes are TRBV5-1 and TRBJ2-1; D possibly matches TRBD1 or TRBD2 (5 bases each). The CDR3 totals 18 residues. The germline CDR1 and CDR2 sequences are SGHRS and YFSETQ. V was cut by 0 bases and J by 8 bases, with 24 bases left in between. The CDR3 is CASSLAFIPGLESDEQFF. The CDR3, as DNA: TGCGCCAGCAGCTTGGCATTTATACCGGGGCTAGAGAGCGATGAGCAGTTCTTC.

V gene TRBV7-6 combines with J gene TRBJ2-2; the D is unclear. Trimming removed 5 bases at V and 4 bases at J, with 14 bases between. Germline values: CDR1 SGHVS, CDR2 FNYEAQ. The CDR3 length is 15 residues. The CDR3 protein is CASSRSTQATGELFF. CDR3 nucleotides: TGTGCCAGCAGCCGCAGTACCCAGGCCACCGGGGAGCTGTTTTTT. Variable domain in full (rest from reference TRBV7-6 and TRBJ2-2): GAGVSQSPRYKVTKRGQDVALRCDPISGHVSLYWYRQALGQGPEFLTYFNYEAQQDKSGLPNDRFSAERPEGSISTLTIQRTEQRDSAMYRCASSRSTQATGELFFGEGSRLTVL.

There are a few counts of this clonotype. The chain recombines TRBV6-5 with TRBJ1-4, with 7 bases identical to TRBD1. The CDR3 has 14 residues. Germline V gene data show CDR1 as MNHEY and CDR2 as SVGAGI. The V segment lost 0 bases and the J segment 12 bases; nucleotides outside the gene matches: 7. For the CDR3, the DNA is TGTGCCAGCAGTTACTCGATCACAGGGGATGAACTGTTTTTT. This encodes CASSYSITGDELFF.

This clonotype showed up many times. J is TRBJ2-3 and V is TRBV28, with no clear D. CDR1 and CDR2 from the germline V gene are MDHEN and SYDVKM. The CDR3 contains 13 residues. Trimming removed 5 bases at V and 0 bases at J, with 6 bases between. The CDR3 DNA is TGTGCCAGCAGTGGCCCTAGCACAGATACGCAGTATTTT. Its translation is CASSGPSTDTQYF.

This clonotype was counted between two and nine times. The J gene is TRBJ2-2, the V gene TRBV15; unclear D gene. The germline V gene encodes CDR1 LNHNV and CDR2 YYDKDF (reference sequence). V lost 0 bases and J 0 bases, leaving 8 bases between the germline ends. The CDR3 consists of 16 residues. The CDR3 bases are TGTGCCACCAGCAGAGATAGGCATACGAACACCGGGGAGCTGTTTTTT. It yields the protein CATSRDRHTNTGELFF.